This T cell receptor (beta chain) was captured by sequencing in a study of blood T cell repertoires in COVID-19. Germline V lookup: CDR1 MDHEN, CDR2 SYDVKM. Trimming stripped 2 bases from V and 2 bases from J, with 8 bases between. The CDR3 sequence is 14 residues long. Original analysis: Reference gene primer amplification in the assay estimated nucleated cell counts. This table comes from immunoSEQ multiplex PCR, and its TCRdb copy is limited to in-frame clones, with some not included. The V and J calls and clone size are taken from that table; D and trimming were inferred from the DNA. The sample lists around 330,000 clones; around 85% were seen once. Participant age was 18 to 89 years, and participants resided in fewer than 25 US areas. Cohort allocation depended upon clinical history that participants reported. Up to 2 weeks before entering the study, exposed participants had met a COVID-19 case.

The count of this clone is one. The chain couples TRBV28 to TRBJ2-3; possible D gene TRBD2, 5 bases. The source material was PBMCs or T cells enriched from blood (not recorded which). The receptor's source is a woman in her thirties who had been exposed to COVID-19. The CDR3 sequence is CASSLPGYTDTQYF. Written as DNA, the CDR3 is TGTGCCAGCAGTTTACCGGGGTACACAGATACGCAGTATTTT.